The 17 T cell receptor beta chains below all came from one sample that was sequenced in a study of blood T cell repertoires in COVID-19. Sequencing used immunoSEQ multiplex PCR; TCRdb keeps in-frame clones, though not all of them. The table records 200,000 to 250,000 clones, 75% to 85% of them present only once. The sequenced sample was peripheral blood. Receptors originate from a woman older than 75 with COVID-19, enrolled during active disease.

The chain is built from TRBV11-2 and TRBJ1-1; possibly TRBD1 for D (5 bases). This CDR3 is 16 amino acids long. V lost 5 bases, J lost 2 bases, and 18 bases lay in between. The germline V gene encodes CDR1 SGHAT and CDR2 FQNNGV. The CDR3 region is CASSPHTGQANTEAFF. The DNA of the CDR3 is TGTGCCAGCAGCCCACATACCGGACAAGCTAACACTGAAGCTTTCTTT.

The DNA for the CDR3 is TGTGCCAGCAGCACAACAGGGGAAAGATCACCCCTCCACTTT. Protein product: CASSTTGERSPLHF. The chain combines TRBV9 with TRBJ1-6; TRBD1 aligns across 7 bases. V lost 4 bases and J lost 10; bases outside the gene matches: 8. Germline CDR1 SGDLS, CDR2 YYNGEE. CDR3 length equals 14 residues.

This clone showed up just once. The chain employs TRBV6-5 and TRBJ1-6; weak D call: TRBD1 (5 bases). Germline CDR1 MNHEY, CDR2 SVGAGI. This CDR3 is built from 15 residues. V was clipped by 7 bases and J by 7 bases, with 17 bases between them. The CDR3 spells CASTSSAGHNSPLHF. The DNA of the CDR3 is TGTGCCAGCACCTCGTCGGCAGGGCACAATTCACCCCTCCACTTT.

The chain uses TRBV7-8 and TRBJ1-2, with D possibly being TRBD1 (5 bases). The V gene's germline CDR1 is SGHVS and CDR2 FQNEAQ. The CDR3 totals 15 residues. V lost 5 bases and J lost 3, with 16 bases in between. The CDR3 is CASSHNPDRDYGYTF. CDR3 DNA: TGTGCCAGCAGCCATAACCCCGACAGAGACTATGGCTACACCTTC.

The rearrangement uses TRBV5-4 and TRBJ2-2; TRBD2 aligns across 9 bases. The germline gives CDR1 SGHNT, CDR2 YYREEE (reference sequence). This CDR3 has 17 amino acids. V lost 2 bases and J lost 8; bases outside the gene matches: 13. CDR3 nucleotide sequence: TGTGCCAGCAGCTTACCGACTAGCGGCCAAATCGGGGGGGAGCTGTTTTTT. Amino acids: CASSLPTSGQIGGELFF.

This clone turned up a few times. The chain is built from TRBV5-1 and TRBJ1-1; D remains unclear. The CDR3 consists of 17 residues. V dropped 1 base and J dropped 1 base, with 17 bases sitting between them. Germline CDR1 and CDR2: SGHRS and YFSETQ. The CDR3 DNA sequence: TGCGCCAGCAGCTTGTCCCCGGTTTTAGCCCAGAACACTGAAGCTTTCTTT. Translation: CASSLSPVLAQNTEAFF.

The rearrangement uses TRBV5-1 and TRBJ2-3; maybe TRBD1 (7 bases). The CDR3 has 17 amino acids. The germline V gene encodes CDR1 SGHRS and CDR2 YFSETQ. V was cut by 5 bases and J by 0 bases, with 19 bases left in between. DNA for the CDR3: TGCGCCAGCAGGCGCGGGACAGCCTCACCCAGCACAGATACGCAGTATTTT. It codes for CASRRGTASPSTDTQYF.

The chain couples TRBV3-1 (or the pseudogene TRBV3-2) to TRBJ2-7, with 8 bases lining up with TRBD1. The CDR3 covers 16 residues. Looked up from germline, CDR1 is LGHDT and CDR2 is YNNKEL (reference sequence). Trimming removed 3 bases from V and 3 bases from J; junction bases left unmatched: 10. The CDR3 DNA reads TGTGCCAGCAGCCATGGTGGACAGGGTGGTAACTACGAGCAGTACTTC. It specifies CASSHGGQGGNYEQYF.

CDR3 region: CAISEWETGTEAFF. The CDR3 DNA follows: TGTGCCATCAGTGAGTGGGAAACAGGCACTGAAGCTTTCTTT. This chain links TRBV10-3 with TRBJ1-1; TRBD1 is a possible D gene (5 bases). The V end lost 1 base, the J end lost 4 bases, and 10 bases lay between the germline ends. CDR3 size: 14 residues. The germline CDR1 and CDR2 sequences are ENHRY and SYGVKD.

This sequence joins TRBV19 and TRBJ1-2; maybe TRBD1 (5 bases). Germline V gives CDR1 LNHDA, CDR2 SQIVND (reference sequence). This CDR3 spans 16 amino acids. Trimming cost V 7 bases and J 5 bases, with 23 bases left between them. For the CDR3, the DNA is TGTGCCAGTATCCCCATCGGGGACTCATCGGGGTATGGCTACACCTTC. The encoded protein is CASIPIGDSSGYGYTF. Looking up the rest from reference TRBV19 and TRBJ1-2 gives the full variable domain: DGGITQSPKYLFRKEGQNVTLSCEQNLNHDAMYWYRQDPGQGLRLIYYSQIVNDFQKGDIAEGYSVSREKKESFPLTVTSAQKNPTAFYLCASIPIGDSSGYGYTFGSGTRLTVV.

For the CDR3, the DNA is TGTGCCAGCAGCGTTCAGACAGGGAAGAACACCGGGGAGCTGTTTTTT. Encoded protein: CASSVQTGKNTGELFF. This chain links TRBV7-9 with TRBJ2-2; 7 bases agree with TRBD1. In germline, CDR1 is SEHNR, CDR2 FQNEAQ (reference sequence). V gave up 5 bases and J gave up 1 base; unmatched junction bases: 7. This CDR3 has 16 amino acids.

The chain carries TRBV7-2 and TRBJ1-4, with D tentatively TRBD1 (6 bases). This CDR3 comprises 15 residues. The ends were cut back, 5 bases at V and 8 bases at J, with 18 bases in the middle. Looked up from germline, CDR1 is SGHTA and CDR2 is FQGNSA. CDR3 in amino acids: CASSPEGGAGEKLFF. The CDR3 DNA reads TGTGCCAGCAGCCCAGAGGGGGGGGCTGGAGAAAAACTGTTTTTT.

There are a few counts of this clone. This chain links TRBV2 with TRBJ1-5, with D perhaps matching TRBD1 (5 bases). Trimming took 1 base from V and 5 from J, leaving 9 bases between them. Germline CDR1 and CDR2: SNHLY and FYNNEI. The CDR3 spans 14 residues. This CDR3 is CASSEGRGHQPQHF. The DNA of the CDR3 is TGTGCCAGCAGTGAAGGTAGGGGTCATCAGCCCCAGCATTTT.

The chain links TRBV9 to TRBJ2-1; D possibly corresponds to TRBD2 (5 bases). The CDR3 has 14 residues. Germline CDR1 is SGDLS and CDR2 is YYNGEE. The V end was cut by 0 bases, the J end by 7 bases, with 11 bases between. Written as DNA, the CDR3 is TGTGCCAGCAGCGTAGACGGGATTTGGAATGAGCAGTTCTTC. This sequence encodes CASSVDGIWNEQFF.

In nucleotides, the CDR3 is TGCGCCAGCAGCTCCCCGGGACAGGGGTCTGGGGCCAACGTCCTGACTTTC. This translates into CASSSPGQGSGANVLTF. The V call is TRBV5-1, the J call TRBJ2-6, with 10 bases fitting TRBD1. V shed 3 bases, J shed 1 base, and the junction held 4 bases outside the gene matches. CDR3 length: 17 amino acids. The germline CDR1 and CDR2 sequences are SGHRS and YFSETQ.

The chain carries TRBV28 and TRBJ2-6; possibly TRBD2 for D (5 bases). The CDR3 is 16 amino acids. Germline CDR1 is MDHEN and CDR2 is SYDVKM. Trimming cost V 3 bases and J 1 base, with 10 bases left between them. CDR3 sequence (DNA): TGTGCCAGCAGTTTTCTTCGGGGATCTGGGGCCAACGTCCTGACTTTC. Protein: CASSFLRGSGANVLTF.

This chain joins TRBV6-5 and TRBJ2-7; D is undetermined. CDR1 is MNHEY, CDR2 SVGAGI, per germline. The V gene lost 4 bases and the J gene lost 3 bases, with 10 bases spanning the gap. The CDR3 is 13 amino acids. In nucleotides, the CDR3 is TGTGCCAGCAGTTCTTTATCCAGCTACGAGCAGTACTTC. This gives the protein CASSSLSSYEQYF.